This T cell receptor beta chain was recorded in a study of early T cells in non-severe SARS-CoV-2 infection. At the level of the study: Sequencing targeted bulk RNA from unsorted whole blood, leaving chains unpaired.

This clonotype was seen more than once but under ten times. Its antigen is not known. Individual cDNA molecules were tagged with unique molecular identifiers. MiXCR, run by TCRdb on the 5' RACE reads, gives a single entry per CDR3 protein. The sample has over 50,000 distinct CDR3 sequences; more than 13% are singletons. General study results and limits: VDJdb-based annotation leaned toward anti-spike CD8 responses and missed private and CD4 specificities.

Trimming took off 8 bases at V and 0 bases at J, with 14 bases between the two ends. The CDR3 extends over 14 amino acids. The germline V gene has CDR1 SQVTM and CDR2 ANQGSEA. This chain connects TRBV29-1 to TRBJ2-1; D gene ambiguous. Sequencing was performed on whole blood, taken at baseline. This clonotype was obtained from an adult who was a healthcare worker with PCR-confirmed SARS-CoV-2 infection or an uninfected control (not recorded which). The CDR3 DNA reads as TGCAGCCTTTCGGACCCCTTCTCCTACAATGAGCAGTTCTTC. As protein: CSLSDPFSYNEQFF.